This TCR beta chain was recovered during a study of graft-versus-host responses after intestinal transplantation. Study context: Every transplant recipient was induced with anti-thymocyte globulin, then maintained on tacrolimus and steroids for about 3 years.

CDR1 MNHNY and CDR2 SVGAGI come from the germline V gene (reference sequence). The V gene lost 11 bases and the J gene lost 1 base, with 8 bases spanning the gap. The CDR3 extends over 11 amino acids. Sequencing used immunoSEQ multiplex PCR; TCRdb keeps in-frame clones, though not all of them. The sample yields approximately 80,000 clones, about 88% seen once. Study-level results: The study associated peak circulating GvH clone levels with early post-transplant HvG declines. Investigators detected GvH clones in recipient marrow, with some emerging earlier in ileum or blood.

Concerning this clone itself: Its antigen remains unknown.

Sample: unstimulated CD4+ T cells sorted from spleen or lymph node cells, taken before intestinal transplant. This chain joins TRBV6-6 and TRBJ1-1; D may be TRBD1 (5 bases). The source of this sequence is a human donor who received an intestinal transplant. This CDR3 reads CAGAGNTEAFF. The DNA for the CDR3 is TGTGCCGGGGCAGGGAACACTGAAGCTTTCTTT.